This TCR beta chain was sequenced during a study of shared clonotypes between healthy human individuals. Germline assignment: CDR1 SGHNT and CDR2 YENEEA. The CDR3 has 14 amino acids. In the authors' workflow: Junction-only sequences produced by ImmunoSEQ had no quality scores, so filtering differed. Repertoires were generated with immunoSEQ multiplex PCR, while TCRdb's copy carries only in-frame clones and drops some. The DNA was the basis for D and trimming; V, J and clone size are from that table. The repertoire includes 600,000 to 750,000 clones, approximately 77% of them detected once, and less than 2% sits in the top ten. HIV-negative, healthy adults without recent acute infections or vaccinations were the donors.

The clonotype was recovered from a woman aged 25 to 39 in good health. The sequenced sample was memory CD4+ T cells sorted from blood. The sample's subset: CD45RA-negative fraction. The chain combines TRBV11-3 with TRBJ2-5, with TRBD2 as a possible D gene (7 bases). Near its end, the DNA agrees better with TRBJ2-7, so the J call may be wrong. The CDR3 region has the DNA TGTGCCAGCAGCTCGTCGGGGGGCACCGACGAGCAGTACTTC. Translating gives CASSSSGGTDEQYF.